This is a list of T cell receptor beta chains from one sample in a study of CD8+ T cells in alopecia areata. Sequencing was performed with immunoSEQ multiplex PCR; in TCRdb, only in-frame clones are kept and a portion is missing. The table shows 160,000 or so clones, with approximately 59% occurring only once. The sequencing used CD4+ T cells sorted from blood, collected at roughly week 58, from a patient treated with tofacitinib. These receptors were taken from a human donor with alopecia areata. Both conserved end residues are part of each CDR3. The D gene is left open where the match is weak. Expanded clones are given a class, and other clones once, few, many or no size at all.

v_gene	abundance	j_gene	d_gene	CDR3nt	CDR3aa
TRBV19	NA	TRBJ1-4	TRBD1	TGTGCCAGTAGCCGGACAGGGGGCGATTTGGAAAAACTGTTTTTT	CASSRTGGDLEKLFF
TRBV11-2	NA	TRBJ1-2	NA	TGTGCCAGCAGCCCGGGTTGGGGCTATGGCTACACCTTC	CASSPGWGYGYTF
TRBV5-6	NA	TRBJ1-5	TRBD1	TGTGCCAGCAGCGTATGGGACAGGGAGAATCAGCCCCAGCATTTT	CASSVWDRENQPQHF
TRBV19	few	TRBJ1-2	NA	TGTGCCAGTAGGAGACACGGGCCCACAGGGTACGACTATGGCTACACCTTC	CASRRHGPTGYDYGYTF
TRBV29-1	NA	TRBJ2-7	TRBD2	TGCAGCGTTGAAGGCGGCGGGGGCTACGAGCAGTACTTC	CSVEGGGGYEQYF
TRBV7-8	NA	TRBJ2-3	NA	TGTGCCAGCAGCTTAGGTCGGGGCCGCACAGATACGCAGTATTTT	CASSLGRGRTDTQYF
TRBV29-1	NA	TRBJ1-2	NA	TGCAGCGTTGAATCACAGGGTCCTGGGGGCTACACCTTC	CSVESQGPGGYTF
TRBV30	NA	TRBJ1-1	NA	TGTGCCTGGAGTAGGACGAACACTGAAGCTTTCTTT	CAWSRTNTEAFF
TRBV30	NA	TRBJ1-2	NA	TGTGCCTGGAGCCCGGACAGAAACTATGGCTACACCTTC	CAWSPDRNYGYTF
TRBV25-1	few	TRBJ1-1	NA	TGTGCCAGCAGTGACACCCAGTGGAATCCTGAAGCTTTCTTT	CASSDTQWNPEAFF
TRBV7-9	NA	TRBJ2-1	NA	TGTGCCAGCAGCTCAAAGGAGGATGAGCAGTTCTTC	CASSSKEDEQFF
TRBV7-9	many	TRBJ2-2	NA	TGTGCCGACGCGAGGGACACCGGGGAGCTGTTTTTT	CADARDTGELFF
TRBV19	NA	TRBJ2-7	NA	TGTGCCAGTAGCACAGGGCCGGCGGGATACGAGCAGTACTTC	CASSTGPAGYEQYF
TRBV6-5	once	TRBJ2-5	NA	TGTGCCAGCAGTCTCCGGGACACAGAGACCCAGTACTTC	CASSLRDTETQYF
TRBV10-3	NA	TRBJ2-3	NA	TGTGCCATCAGTGAGAGGCGGGGCACTAGCACAGATACGCAGTATTTT	CAISERRGTSTDTQYF
TRBV12-2	NA	TRBJ1-5	NA	TGTGCAAGACCGAGACAGACCAGGACCCATCAGCCCCAGCATTTT	CARPRQTRTHQPQHF
TRBV14	NA	TRBJ2-5	NA	TGTGCCAGCAGCCAGCATCTGGGAAACCAGTACTTC	CASSQHLGNQYF
TRBV27	NA	TRBJ2-5	NA	TGTGCCAGCAGTTCACGGACGGTAGATCACCGGGAGACCCAGTACTTC	CASSSRTVDHRETQYF
TRBV6-4	NA	TRBJ1-2	NA	TGTGCCAGCAGTGAATTCGCAGGAATCACCTATGGCTACACCTTC	CASSEFAGITYGYTF
TRBV19	few	TRBJ2-1	TRBD2	TGTGCCAGTAATCCAGCGGGGGGGCCTTTGCAGTTCTTC	CASNPAGGPLQFF
TRBV29-1	NA	TRBJ1-2	NA	TGCAGCGGAGTAATTAACTATGGCTACACCTTC	CSGVINYGYTF
TRBV14	few	TRBJ2-5	NA	TGTGCCAGCAGCCTCGGCGCCCAAGAGACCCAGTACTTC	CASSLGAQETQYF
TRBV2	NA	TRBJ2-6	NA	TGTGCCAGCAGTATCGGGGTGGGCGGGGCCAACGTCCTGACTTTC	CASSIGVGGANVLTF
TRBV28	NA	TRBJ1-1	TRBD1	TGTGCCACCCTCGCAGGGGGCTGGACTGAAGCTTTCTTT	CATLAGGWTEAFF